The 21 T cell receptor beta chains reported below all come from one sample, sequenced in a study of CD8+ T cells in alopecia areata. Alopecia areata patients gave lesional scalp punch biopsies and peripheral blood samples. RNA, once extracted, was reverse transcribed into cDNA for use as the sequencing template. Using immunoSEQ multiplex PCR, the repertoire was profiled, and TCRdb retains in-frame clones only, with some absent. This table holds thousands of clones, around 69% found once. Sequenced material: skin, taken at week 0. The receptors shown here come from a human donor with alopecia areata.

V gene TRBV9 combines with J gene TRBJ1-6; D gene uncertain. Germline assignment: CDR1 SGDLS and CDR2 YYNGEE. The CDR3 consists of 14 residues. V was clipped by 1 base and J by 5 bases, with 7 bases between them. The CDR3 nucleotides read TGTGCCAGCAGCGTACTAGGAGATAATTCACCCCTCCACTTT. It specifies CASSVLGDNSPLHF.

This clone was seen only a few times. One junction end disagrees with the germline gene, perhaps due to a read error. The chain joins TRBV11-2 to TRBJ1-6; D gene uncertain. The CDR3 has 11 residues. Germline CDR1 and CDR2: SGHAT and FQNNGV. CDR3 DNA sequence: TGTGCCAGCAGCAACAGCGCCACTCCGACTTTT. Translated, it gives CASSNSATPTF.

J is TRBJ1-2 and V is TRBV19; D is unresolved. The CDR3 spans 12 residues. Germline V lookup: CDR1 LNHDA, CDR2 SQIVND (reference sequence). V dropped 5 bases and J dropped 6 bases, with 10 bases sitting between them. The CDR3 is CASSQGEDGYTF. CDR3 DNA: TGTGCCAGTAGTCAAGGAGAAGATGGCTACACCTTC.

V is TRBV7-9 and J is TRBJ2-4, with D perhaps given as TRBD1 or TRBD2 (7 bases each). The CDR3 contains 15 residues. The V and J ends lost 6 bases and 3 bases respectively, with 15 bases between them. Germline V gene sequence: CDR1 SEHNR, CDR2 FQNEAQ (reference sequence). Here the CDR3 reads CASSTGEGGKNIQYF. In DNA form, the CDR3 reads TGTGCCAGCAGTACAGGGGAGGGAGGCAAAAACATTCAGTACTTC.

The V and J genes are TRBV9 and TRBJ2-1; D is undetermined. Trimming removed 0 bases from V and 5 bases from J, with 9 bases in between. The length of the CDR3 is 14 residues. Germline V gene sequence: CDR1 SGDLS, CDR2 YYNGEE. In nucleotides, the CDR3 is TGTGCCAGCAGCGTAGAGGGAAAAAACAATGAGCAGTTCTTC. Its translation: CASSVEGKNNEQFF.

This clone was counted between two and nine times. The chain recombines TRBV5-6 with TRBJ2-7; 8 bases are a match to TRBD1. The CDR3 has 15 amino acids. V trimming: 4 bases; J trimming: 3 bases; junction bases outside the gene matches: 9. Germline loops: CDR1 SGHDT, CDR2 YYEEEE. The CDR3 sequence: CASSRNGQGDYEQYF. CDR3 sequence (DNA): TGTGCCAGCAGCAGAAACGGACAGGGCGACTACGAGCAGTACTTC.

The CDR3 here is CASSPVGVGNTEAFF. The CDR3 DNA reads TGTGCCAGCTCACCAGTAGGGGTGGGGAACACTGAAGCTTTCTTT. The chain is built from TRBV18 and TRBJ1-1; D might be TRBD1 (5 bases). Germline values: CDR1 KGHSH, CDR2 LQKENI. The CDR3 is 15 residues long. Trimming stripped 2 bases from V and 1 base from J, with 11 bases between.

This chain uses TRBV6-5 with TRBJ1-2; possibly TRBD1 for D (6 bases). The CDR3 contains 14 residues. V lost 7 bases and J lost 5, with 17 bases in between. Germline values: CDR1 MNHEY, CDR2 SVGAGI. CDR3 sequence: CASTKPGARYGYTF. For the CDR3, the DNA is TGTGCCAGCACCAAACCGGGGGCCCGGTATGGCTACACCTTC.

This clone was counted only a few times. Other DNA sequences from this sample encode an identical CDR3 as well. V gene TRBV15 combines with J gene TRBJ1-2; weak D call: TRBD1 (6 bases). CDR3 length: 14 amino acids. Germline V CDR1 and CDR2: LNHNV, YYDKDF (reference sequence). V shed 5 bases and J shed 8 bases, with 18 bases lying between them. CDR3 residues: CATSRPGTLAGYTF. The CDR3 DNA reads as TGTGCCACCAGCCGCCCCGGGACACTCGCAGGCTACACCTTC.

With respect to this clone: The same CDR3 can be traced to other DNA sequences in this sample. The V call is TRBV5-1, the J call TRBJ2-1, with unresolved D. CDR1 is SGHRS, CDR2 YFSETQ, per germline. The CDR3 has 11 residues. V lost 4 bases to trimming and J lost 11 bases, with 10 bases between them. In DNA form, the CDR3 reads TGCGCCAGCAGCCTGGAGTCGAAGCAGTTCTTC. Translated, it gives CASSLESKQFF.

The chain carries TRBV19 and TRBJ1-2, with D unclear. Trimming pared 6 bases from V and 1 base from J, leaving 9 bases between. Germline V gene sequence: CDR1 LNHDA, CDR2 SQIVND (reference sequence). CDR3 length: 13 residues. CDR3 in DNA: TGTGCCAGTAGGCGAGAAGTTAACTATGGCTACACCTTC. It yields the protein CASRREVNYGYTF.

The chain is built from TRBV7-2 and TRBJ2-7; 9 positions agree with TRBD1. Germline V gene data show CDR1 as SGHTA and CDR2 as FQGNSA. The CDR3 consists of 16 residues. V shed 5 bases, J shed 2 bases, and the junction held 10 bases outside the gene matches. In DNA form, the CDR3 reads TGTGCCAGCAGCCAGGGAGCGGGACAGGGCACCTACGAGCAGTACTTC. Translated: CASSQGAGQGTYEQYF.

The chain is built from TRBV6-1 and TRBJ1-5, with 9 positions matching TRBD1. The germline CDR1 and CDR2 sequences are MNHNS and SASEGT. V shed 6 bases and J 6 bases; nucleotides not matched to a gene: 6. The CDR3 extends over 14 amino acids. CDR3 loop: CASSDRGDGQPQHF. CDR3 sequence (DNA): TGTGCCAGCAGCGACAGGGGGGACGGTCAGCCCCAGCATTTT.

Comments on this clone: This same CDR3 is encoded by further DNA sequences in the sample. V is TRBV6-5 and J is TRBJ1-2, with D possibly TRBD1 on 5 matching bases. V shed 6 bases and J shed 6 bases, with 11 bases lying between them. Germline V lookup: CDR1 MNHEY, CDR2 SVGAGI. The CDR3 covers 12 residues. As DNA, the CDR3 is TGTGCCAGCAGGCCTAGGGGAGATGGCTACACCTTC. Translation gives CASRPRGDGYTF.

The chain joins TRBV9 to TRBJ2-3; no definite D call. V lost 6 bases and J lost 0, with 11 bases in between. This CDR3 comprises 14 residues. Per the germline V gene, CDR1 is SGDLS and CDR2 is YYNGEE. The CDR3 region has the DNA TGTGCCAGCACCTCAGGAACTAGCACAGATACGCAGTATTTT. Amino acid sequence: CASTSGTSTDTQYF.

This chain uses TRBV7-2 with TRBJ1-5; the match to TRBD1 covers 8 bases. V lost 6 bases, J lost 4 bases, and 5 bases stayed unmatched. The CDR3 consists of 14 residues. Germline V gene lookup returns CDR1 SGHTA and CDR2 FQGNSA. This chain's CDR3 is CASSLDRGNQPQHF. CDR3 in DNA: TGTGCCAGCAGTCTAGACAGGGGAAATCAGCCCCAGCATTTT.

This clone is large. The chain employs TRBV2 and TRBJ1-5; 9 bases are shared with TRBD1. CDR3 length equals 15 residues. CDR1 and CDR2 (germline): SNHLY, FYNNEI. Trimming took 6 bases from V and 0 from J; bases not matched to a gene: 3. CDR3 loop: CASSIQGASNQPQHF. In nucleotides, the CDR3 is TGTGCCAGCAGCATACAGGGGGCTAGCAATCAGCCCCAGCATTTT.

The chain joins TRBV7-2 to TRBJ1-1; no reliable D call. The CDR3 totals 14 residues. The ends were cut back, 7 bases at V and 0 bases at J, with 12 bases in the middle. Per the germline V gene, CDR1 is SGHTA and CDR2 is FQGNSA. CDR3 in DNA: TGTGCCAGCACCCAGAACCAAATGAACACTGAAGCTTTCTTT. It codes for CASTQNQMNTEAFF.

The chain uses TRBV6-5 and TRBJ2-3; D might be TRBD1 (6 bases). The CDR3 sequence is 14 residues long. V lost 5 bases and J lost 2, with 11 bases in between. Germline assignment: CDR1 MNHEY and CDR2 SVGAGI. The CDR3 sequence: CASSPDSATDTQYF. The CDR3 DNA sequence: TGTGCCAGCAGTCCGGACAGTGCCACAGATACGCAGTATTTT.

This clone was detected only a few times. The J gene is TRBJ1-1, the V gene TRBV10-3; tentative D call: TRBD1 (5 bases). The CDR3 is 11 residues long. Looked up from germline, CDR1 is ENHRY and CDR2 is SYGVKD. V was pared by 7 bases and J by 7 bases, with 10 bases between. This CDR3 reads CAINRDGEAFF. CDR3 bases: TGTGCCATCAATAGGGACGGTGAAGCTTTCTTT.

A few counts support this clone. The chain recombines TRBV5-5 with TRBJ2-1; 7 bases map to TRBD1. CDR1 SGHKS and CDR2 YYEKEE come from the germline V gene (reference sequence). The CDR3 consists of 16 residues. The V gene end was trimmed by 4 bases and the J gene end by 6 bases; junction bases not matched to a gene: 13. The CDR3 DNA sequence: TGTGCCAGCAGCGTTTCACAGGGGATTTTAGGCAATGAGCAGTTCTTC. It specifies CASSVSQGILGNEQFF.